This T cell receptor (beta chain) was retrieved from a study of long-term antiretroviral therapy in people with HIV. Running of the v3.0 immunoSEQ assay took place at survey level. Measured with immunoSEQ multiplex PCR; TCRdb has only the in-frame clones, and not every one. The repertoire has fewer than 8,500 clones, roughly 80% of them found once; the top ten carry roughly 14%. The United States was where all participants with HIV were treated. The CDR3 runs to 13 residues. The V and J ends lost 5 bases and 4 bases respectively, with 11 bases between them. Germline V gene data show CDR1 as SGHTA and CDR2 as FQGNSA.

The chain has TRBV7-2 and TRBJ2-5; D is unclear. This clonotype was sampled from a man in his forties or fifties with HIV. The starting material was unsorted PBMCs, obtained around 2.6 years before starting antiretroviral therapy. The CDR3 is CASSPPGPETQYF. The CDR3 bases are TGTGCCAGCAGCCCCCCGGGCCCAGAGACCCAGTACTTC.